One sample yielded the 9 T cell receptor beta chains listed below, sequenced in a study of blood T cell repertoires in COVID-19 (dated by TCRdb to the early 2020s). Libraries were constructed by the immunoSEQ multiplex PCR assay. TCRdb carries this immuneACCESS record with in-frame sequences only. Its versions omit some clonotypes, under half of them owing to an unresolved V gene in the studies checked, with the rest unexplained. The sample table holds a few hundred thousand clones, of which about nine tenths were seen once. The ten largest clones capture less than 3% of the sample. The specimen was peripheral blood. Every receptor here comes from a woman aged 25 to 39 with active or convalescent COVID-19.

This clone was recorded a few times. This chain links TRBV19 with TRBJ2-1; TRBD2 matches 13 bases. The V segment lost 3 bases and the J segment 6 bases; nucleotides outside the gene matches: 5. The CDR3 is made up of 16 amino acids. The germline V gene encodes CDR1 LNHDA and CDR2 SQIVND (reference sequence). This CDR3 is CASSILTSGGINEQFF. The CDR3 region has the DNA TGTGCCAGTAGTATTTTGACTAGCGGGGGGATCAATGAGCAGTTCTTC.

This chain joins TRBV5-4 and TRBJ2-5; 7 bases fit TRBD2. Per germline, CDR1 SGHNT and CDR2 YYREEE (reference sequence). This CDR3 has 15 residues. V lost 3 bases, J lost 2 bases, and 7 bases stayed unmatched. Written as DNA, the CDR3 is TGTGCCAGCAGCTCGGACGCGGGGGTTCAAGAGACCCAGTACTTC. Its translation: CASSSDAGVQETQYF.

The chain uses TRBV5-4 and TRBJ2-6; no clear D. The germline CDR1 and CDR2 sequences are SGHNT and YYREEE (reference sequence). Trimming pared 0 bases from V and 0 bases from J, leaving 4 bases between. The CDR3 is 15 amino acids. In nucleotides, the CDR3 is TGTGCCAGCAGCTTGGCCAGCTCTGGGGCCAACGTCCTGACTTTC. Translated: CASSLASSGANVLTF.

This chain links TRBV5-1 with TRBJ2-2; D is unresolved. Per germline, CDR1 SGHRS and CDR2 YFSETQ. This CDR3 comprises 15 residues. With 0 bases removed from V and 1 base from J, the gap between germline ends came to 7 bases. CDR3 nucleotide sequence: TGCGCCAGCAGCTTGGCCCTAAGGAACACCGGGGAGCTGTTTTTT. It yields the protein CASSLALRNTGELFF.

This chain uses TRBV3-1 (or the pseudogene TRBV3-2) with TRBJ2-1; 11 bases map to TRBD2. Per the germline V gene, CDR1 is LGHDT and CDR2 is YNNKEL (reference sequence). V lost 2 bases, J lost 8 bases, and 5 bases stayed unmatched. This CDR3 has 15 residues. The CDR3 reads CASSQLAGGRDEQFF. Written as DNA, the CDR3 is TGTGCCAGCAGCCAATTAGCGGGGGGGCGGGATGAGCAGTTCTTC.

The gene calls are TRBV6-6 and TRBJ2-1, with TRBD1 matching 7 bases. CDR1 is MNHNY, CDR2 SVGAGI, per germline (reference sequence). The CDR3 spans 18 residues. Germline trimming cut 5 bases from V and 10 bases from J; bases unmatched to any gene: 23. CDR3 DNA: TGTGCCAGCAGTCGCACCTCGGGACAGCTGGGTGGTTCCGGGGAGCAGTTCTTC. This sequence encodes CASSRTSGQLGGSGEQFF.

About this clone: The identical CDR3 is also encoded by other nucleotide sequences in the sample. The CDR3: CASSSTGVGTEAFF. DNA of the CDR3: TGTGCCAGCAGTTCTACAGGGGTAGGGACTGAAGCTTTCTTT. The chain is built from TRBV7-9 and TRBJ1-1, with TRBD1 matching 7 bases. The CDR3 covers 14 residues. With V trimmed by 6 bases and J by 5 bases, 9 bases remained unmatched. CDR1 SEHNR and CDR2 FQNEAQ come from the germline V gene (reference sequence).

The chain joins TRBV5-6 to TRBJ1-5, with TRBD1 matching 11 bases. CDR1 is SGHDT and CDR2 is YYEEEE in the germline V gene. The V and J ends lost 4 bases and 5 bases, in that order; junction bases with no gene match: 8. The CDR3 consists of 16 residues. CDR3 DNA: TGTGCCAGCAGCAAAAGGGACAGGGGGGCCTATCAGCCCCAGCATTTT. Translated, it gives CASSKRDRGAYQPQHF.

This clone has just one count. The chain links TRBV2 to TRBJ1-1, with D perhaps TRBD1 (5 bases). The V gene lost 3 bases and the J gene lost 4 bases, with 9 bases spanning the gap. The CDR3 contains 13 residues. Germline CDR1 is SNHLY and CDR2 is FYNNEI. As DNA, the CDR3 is TGTGCCAGCAGTGAGGAGGGGAGCACTGAAGCTTTCTTT. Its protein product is CASSEEGSTEAFF.